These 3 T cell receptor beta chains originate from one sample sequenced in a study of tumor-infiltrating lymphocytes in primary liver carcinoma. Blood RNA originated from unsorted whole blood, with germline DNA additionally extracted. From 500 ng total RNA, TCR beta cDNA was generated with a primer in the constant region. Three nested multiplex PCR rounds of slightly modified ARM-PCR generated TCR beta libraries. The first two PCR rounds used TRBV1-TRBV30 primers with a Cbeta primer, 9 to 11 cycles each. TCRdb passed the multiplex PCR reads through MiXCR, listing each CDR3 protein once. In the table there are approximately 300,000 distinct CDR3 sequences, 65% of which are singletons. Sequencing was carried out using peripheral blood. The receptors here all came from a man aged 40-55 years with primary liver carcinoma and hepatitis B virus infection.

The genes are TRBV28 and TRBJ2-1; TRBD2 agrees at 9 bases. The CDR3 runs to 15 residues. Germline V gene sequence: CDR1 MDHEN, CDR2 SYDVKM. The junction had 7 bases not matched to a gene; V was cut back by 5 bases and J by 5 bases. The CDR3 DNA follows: TGTGCCAGCAGTCCTGCCAGCGGGGGGAACAATGAGCAGTTCTTC. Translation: CASSPASGGNNEQFF.

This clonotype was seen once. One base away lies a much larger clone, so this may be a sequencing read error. CDR3 nucleotide sequence: TGTGCCAGCAGCCACCCTTTTAGTTATGGCTACATCTTC. The encoded protein is CASSHPFSYGYIF. This rearrangement joins TRBV11-2 to TRBJ1-2, with D unresolved. The CDR3 spans 13 residues. Germline V gives CDR1 SGHAT, CDR2 FQNNGV.

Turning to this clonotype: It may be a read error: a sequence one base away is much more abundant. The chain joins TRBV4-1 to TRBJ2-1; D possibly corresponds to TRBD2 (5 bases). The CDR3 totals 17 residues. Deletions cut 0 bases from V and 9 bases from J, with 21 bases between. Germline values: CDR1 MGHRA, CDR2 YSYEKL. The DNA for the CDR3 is TGCGCCAGCAGCCAAGATCCAGTAAGCGGCCGACGGGGTGAGCAGTTCTTC. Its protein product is CASSQDPVSGRRGEQFF.